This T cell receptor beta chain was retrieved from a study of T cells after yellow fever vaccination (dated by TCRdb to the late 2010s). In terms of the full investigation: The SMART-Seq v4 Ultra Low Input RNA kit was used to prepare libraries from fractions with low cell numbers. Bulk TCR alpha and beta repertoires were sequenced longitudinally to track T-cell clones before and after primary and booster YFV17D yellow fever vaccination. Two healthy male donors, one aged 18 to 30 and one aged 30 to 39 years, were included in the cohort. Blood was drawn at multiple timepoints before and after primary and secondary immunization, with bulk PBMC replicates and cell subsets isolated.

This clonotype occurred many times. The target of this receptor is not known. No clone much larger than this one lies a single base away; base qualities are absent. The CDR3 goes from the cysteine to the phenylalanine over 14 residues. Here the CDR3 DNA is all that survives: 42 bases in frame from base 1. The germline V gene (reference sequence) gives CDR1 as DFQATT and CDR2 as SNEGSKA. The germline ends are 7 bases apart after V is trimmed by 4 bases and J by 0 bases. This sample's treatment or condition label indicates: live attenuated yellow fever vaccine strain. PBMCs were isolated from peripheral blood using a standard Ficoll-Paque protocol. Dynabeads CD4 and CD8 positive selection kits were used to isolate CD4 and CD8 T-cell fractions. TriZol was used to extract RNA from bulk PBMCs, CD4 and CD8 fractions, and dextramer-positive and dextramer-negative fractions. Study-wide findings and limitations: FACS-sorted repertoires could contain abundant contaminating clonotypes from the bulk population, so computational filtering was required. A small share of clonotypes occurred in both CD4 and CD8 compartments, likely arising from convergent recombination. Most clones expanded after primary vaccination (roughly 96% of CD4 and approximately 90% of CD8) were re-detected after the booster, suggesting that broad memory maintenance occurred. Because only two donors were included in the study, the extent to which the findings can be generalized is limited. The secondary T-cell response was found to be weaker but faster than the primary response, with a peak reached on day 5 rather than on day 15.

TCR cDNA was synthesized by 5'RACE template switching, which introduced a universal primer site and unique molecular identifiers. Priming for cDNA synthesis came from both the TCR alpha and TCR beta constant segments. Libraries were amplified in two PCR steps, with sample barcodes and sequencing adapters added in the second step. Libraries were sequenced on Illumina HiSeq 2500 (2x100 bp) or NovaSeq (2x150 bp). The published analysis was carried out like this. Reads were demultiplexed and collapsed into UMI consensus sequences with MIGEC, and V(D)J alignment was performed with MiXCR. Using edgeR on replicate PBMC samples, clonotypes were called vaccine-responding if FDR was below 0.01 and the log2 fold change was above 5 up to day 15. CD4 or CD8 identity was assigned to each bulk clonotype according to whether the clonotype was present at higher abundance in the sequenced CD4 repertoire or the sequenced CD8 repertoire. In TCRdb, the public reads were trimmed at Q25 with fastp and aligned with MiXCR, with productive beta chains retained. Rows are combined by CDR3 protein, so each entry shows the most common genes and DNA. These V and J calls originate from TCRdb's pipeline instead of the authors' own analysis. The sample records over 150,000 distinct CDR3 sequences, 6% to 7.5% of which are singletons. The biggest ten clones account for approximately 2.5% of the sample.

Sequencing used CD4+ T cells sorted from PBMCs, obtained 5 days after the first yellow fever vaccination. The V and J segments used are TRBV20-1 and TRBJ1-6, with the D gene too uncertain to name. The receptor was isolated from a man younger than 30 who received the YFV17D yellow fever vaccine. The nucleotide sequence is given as TGCAGTGCTATACAGAGCTCCTATAATTCACCCCTCCACTTT. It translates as CSAIQSSYNSPLHF.